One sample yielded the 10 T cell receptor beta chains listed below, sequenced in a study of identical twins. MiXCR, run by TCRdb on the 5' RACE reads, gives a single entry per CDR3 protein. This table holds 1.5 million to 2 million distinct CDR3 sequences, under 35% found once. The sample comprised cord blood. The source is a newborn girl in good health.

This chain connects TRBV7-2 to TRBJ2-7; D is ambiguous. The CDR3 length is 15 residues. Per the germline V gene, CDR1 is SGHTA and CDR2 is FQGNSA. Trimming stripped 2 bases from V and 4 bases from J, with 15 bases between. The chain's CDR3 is CASSLLYFSVYEQYF. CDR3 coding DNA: TGTGCCAGCAGCTTACTTTACTTTAGTGTTTACGAGCAGTACTTC.

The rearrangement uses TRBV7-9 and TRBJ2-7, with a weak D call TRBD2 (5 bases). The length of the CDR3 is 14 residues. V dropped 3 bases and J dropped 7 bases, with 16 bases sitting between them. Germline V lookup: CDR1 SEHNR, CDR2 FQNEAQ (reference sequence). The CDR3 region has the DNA TGTGCCAGCAGCTTTGAGGGCTCCTACAATGAGCAGTACTTC. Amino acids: CASSFEGSYNEQYF.

The CDR3 sequence: CASSSLAIGSYGYTF. The CDR3 DNA reads as TGTGCCAGCAGTTCCCTGGCTATAGGCAGCTATGGCTACACCTTC. The rearrangement links TRBV27 to TRBJ1-2; D is uncertain. V dropped 4 bases and J dropped 4 bases, with 16 bases sitting between them. Germline loops: CDR1 MNHEY, CDR2 SMNVEV (reference sequence). The CDR3 contains 15 residues.

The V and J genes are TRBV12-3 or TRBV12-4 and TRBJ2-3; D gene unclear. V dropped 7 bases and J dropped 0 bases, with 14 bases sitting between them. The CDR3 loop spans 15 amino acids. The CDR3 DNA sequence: TGTGCCAGCACCAACCCGTACGTTAGCACAGATACGCAGTATTTT. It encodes CASTNPYVSTDTQYF.

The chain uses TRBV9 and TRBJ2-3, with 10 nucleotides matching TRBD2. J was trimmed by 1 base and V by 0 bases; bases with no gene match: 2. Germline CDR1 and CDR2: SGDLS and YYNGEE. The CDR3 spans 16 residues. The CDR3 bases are TGTGCCAGCAGCGTAGTGGGGACTAGCGGCACAGATACGCAGTATTTT. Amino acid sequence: CASSVVGTSGTDTQYF.

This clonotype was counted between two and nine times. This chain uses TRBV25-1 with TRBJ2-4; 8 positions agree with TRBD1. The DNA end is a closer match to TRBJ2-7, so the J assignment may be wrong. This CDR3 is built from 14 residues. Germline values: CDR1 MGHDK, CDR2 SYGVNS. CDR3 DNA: TGTGCCAGCAGTGGGAGGACAGGGAGAGACGAGCAGTACTTC. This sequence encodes CASSGRTGRDEQYF.

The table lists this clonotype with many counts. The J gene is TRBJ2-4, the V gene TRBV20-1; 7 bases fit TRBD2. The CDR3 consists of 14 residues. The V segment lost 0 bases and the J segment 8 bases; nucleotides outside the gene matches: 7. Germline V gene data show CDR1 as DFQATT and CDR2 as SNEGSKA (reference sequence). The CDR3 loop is CSARDLSGGDIQYF. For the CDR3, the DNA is TGCAGTGCTAGAGATCTATCGGGGGGAGACATTCAGTACTTC.

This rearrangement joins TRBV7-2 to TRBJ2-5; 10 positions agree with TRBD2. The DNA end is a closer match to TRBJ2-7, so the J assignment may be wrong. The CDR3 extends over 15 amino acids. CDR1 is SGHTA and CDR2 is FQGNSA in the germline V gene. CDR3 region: CASSPFFSGGSEQYF. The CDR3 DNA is TGTGCCAGCAGCCCCTTCTTTAGCGGGGGGTCCGAGCAGTACTTC.

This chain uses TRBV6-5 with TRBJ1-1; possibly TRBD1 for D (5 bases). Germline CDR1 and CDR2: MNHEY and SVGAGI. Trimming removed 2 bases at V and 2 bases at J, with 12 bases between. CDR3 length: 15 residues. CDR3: CASSYGGSGNTEAFF. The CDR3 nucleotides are TGTGCCAGCAGTTACGGGGGAAGTGGAAACACTGAAGCTTTCTTT.

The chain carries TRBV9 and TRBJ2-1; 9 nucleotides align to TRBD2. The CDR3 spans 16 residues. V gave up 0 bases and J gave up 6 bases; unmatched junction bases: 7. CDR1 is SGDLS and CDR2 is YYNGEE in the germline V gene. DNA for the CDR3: TGTGCCAGCAGCGTAGATGGCGGGGGGGCGTTCAATGAGCAGTTCTTC. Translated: CASSVDGGGAFNEQFF.